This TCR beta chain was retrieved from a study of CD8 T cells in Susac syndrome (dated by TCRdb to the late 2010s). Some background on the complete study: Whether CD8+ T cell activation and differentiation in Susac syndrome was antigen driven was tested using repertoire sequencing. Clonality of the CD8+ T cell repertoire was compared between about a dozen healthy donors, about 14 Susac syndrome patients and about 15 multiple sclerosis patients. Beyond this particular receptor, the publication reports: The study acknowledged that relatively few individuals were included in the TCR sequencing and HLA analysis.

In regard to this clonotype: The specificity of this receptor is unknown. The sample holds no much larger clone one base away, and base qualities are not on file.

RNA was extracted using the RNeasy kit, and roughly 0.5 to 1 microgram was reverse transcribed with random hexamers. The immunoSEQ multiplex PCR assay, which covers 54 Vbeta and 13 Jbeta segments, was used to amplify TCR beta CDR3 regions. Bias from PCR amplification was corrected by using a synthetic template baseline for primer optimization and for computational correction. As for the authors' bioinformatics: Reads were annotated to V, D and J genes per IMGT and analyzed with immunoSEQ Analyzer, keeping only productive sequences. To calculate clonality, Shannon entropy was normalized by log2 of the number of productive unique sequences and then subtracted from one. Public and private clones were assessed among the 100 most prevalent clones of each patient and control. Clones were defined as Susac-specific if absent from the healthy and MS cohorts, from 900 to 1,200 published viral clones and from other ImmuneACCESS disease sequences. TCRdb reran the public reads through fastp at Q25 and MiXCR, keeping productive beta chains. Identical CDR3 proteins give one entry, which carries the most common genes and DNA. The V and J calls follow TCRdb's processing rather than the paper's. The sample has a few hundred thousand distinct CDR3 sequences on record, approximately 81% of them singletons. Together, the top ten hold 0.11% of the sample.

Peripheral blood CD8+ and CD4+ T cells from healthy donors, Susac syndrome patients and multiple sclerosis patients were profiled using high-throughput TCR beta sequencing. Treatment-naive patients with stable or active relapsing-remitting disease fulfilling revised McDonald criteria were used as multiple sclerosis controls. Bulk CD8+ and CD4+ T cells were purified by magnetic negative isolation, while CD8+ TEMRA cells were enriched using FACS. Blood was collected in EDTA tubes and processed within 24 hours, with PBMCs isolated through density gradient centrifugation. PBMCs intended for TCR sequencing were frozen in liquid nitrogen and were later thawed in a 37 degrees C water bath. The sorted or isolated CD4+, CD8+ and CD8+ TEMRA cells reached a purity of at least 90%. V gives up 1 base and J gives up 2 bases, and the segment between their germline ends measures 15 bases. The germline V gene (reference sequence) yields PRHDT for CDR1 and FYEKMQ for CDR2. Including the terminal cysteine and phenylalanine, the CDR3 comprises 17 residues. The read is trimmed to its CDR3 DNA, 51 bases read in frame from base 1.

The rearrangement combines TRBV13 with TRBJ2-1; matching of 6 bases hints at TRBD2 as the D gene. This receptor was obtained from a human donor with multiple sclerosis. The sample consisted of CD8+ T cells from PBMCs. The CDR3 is CASSLEGYGSPYNEQFF. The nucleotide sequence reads TGTGCCAGCAGCTTAGAAGGGTACGGGAGCCCCTACAATGAGCAGTTCTTC.